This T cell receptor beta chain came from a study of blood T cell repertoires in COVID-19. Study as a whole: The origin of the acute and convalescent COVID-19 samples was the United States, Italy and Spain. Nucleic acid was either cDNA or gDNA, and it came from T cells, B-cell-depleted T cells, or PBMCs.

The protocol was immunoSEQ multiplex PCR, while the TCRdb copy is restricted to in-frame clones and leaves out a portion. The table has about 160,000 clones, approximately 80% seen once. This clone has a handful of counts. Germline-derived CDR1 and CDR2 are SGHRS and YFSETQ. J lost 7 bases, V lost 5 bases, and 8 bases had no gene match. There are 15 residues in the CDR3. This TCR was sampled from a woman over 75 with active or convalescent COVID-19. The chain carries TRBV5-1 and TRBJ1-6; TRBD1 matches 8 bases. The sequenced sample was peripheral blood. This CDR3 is CASRKNTGGNSPLHF. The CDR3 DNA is TGCGCCAGCAGAAAAAACACAGGGGGAAATTCACCCCTCCACTTT.